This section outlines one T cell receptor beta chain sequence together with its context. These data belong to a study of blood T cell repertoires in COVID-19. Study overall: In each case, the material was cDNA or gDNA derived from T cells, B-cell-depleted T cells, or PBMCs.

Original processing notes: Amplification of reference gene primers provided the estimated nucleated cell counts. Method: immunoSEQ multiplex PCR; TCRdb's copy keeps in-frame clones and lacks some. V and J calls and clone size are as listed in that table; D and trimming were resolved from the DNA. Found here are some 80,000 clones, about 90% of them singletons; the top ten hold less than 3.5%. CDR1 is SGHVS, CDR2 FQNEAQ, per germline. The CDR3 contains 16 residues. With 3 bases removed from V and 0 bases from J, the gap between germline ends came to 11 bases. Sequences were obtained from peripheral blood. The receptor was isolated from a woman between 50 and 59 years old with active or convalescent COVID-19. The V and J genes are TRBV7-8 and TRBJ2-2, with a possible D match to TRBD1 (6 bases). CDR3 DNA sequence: TGTGCCAGCAGCTTTCGTGGGACATCGAACACCGGGGAGCTGTTTTTT. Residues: CASSFRGTSNTGELFF.